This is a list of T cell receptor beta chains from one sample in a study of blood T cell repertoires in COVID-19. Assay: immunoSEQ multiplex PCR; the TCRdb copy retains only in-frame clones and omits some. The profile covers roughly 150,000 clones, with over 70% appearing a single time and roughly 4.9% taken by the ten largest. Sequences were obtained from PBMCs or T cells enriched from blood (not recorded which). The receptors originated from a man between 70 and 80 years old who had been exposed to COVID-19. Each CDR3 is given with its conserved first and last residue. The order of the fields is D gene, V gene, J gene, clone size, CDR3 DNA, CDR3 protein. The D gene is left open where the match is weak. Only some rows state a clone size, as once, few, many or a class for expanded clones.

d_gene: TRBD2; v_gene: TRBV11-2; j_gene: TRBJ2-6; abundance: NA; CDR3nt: TGTGCCAGCAGCTTAACCGGGGGGGCCGCTGGGGCCAACGTCCTGACTTTC; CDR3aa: CASSLTGGAAGANVLTF
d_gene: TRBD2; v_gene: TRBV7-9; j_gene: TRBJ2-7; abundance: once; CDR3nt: TGTGCCAGCAGCTTCGGTGATCGGGAGGGGGTCGAGGGGCAGTACTTC; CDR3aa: CASSFGDREGVEGQYF
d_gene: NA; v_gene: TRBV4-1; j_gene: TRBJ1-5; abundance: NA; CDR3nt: TGCGCCAGCAGCCAAGGCACCCGGCAGGGGCCCCAGCATTTT; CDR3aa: CASSQGTRQGPQHF
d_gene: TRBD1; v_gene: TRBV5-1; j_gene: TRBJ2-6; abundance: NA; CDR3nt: TGCGCCAGCAGCTCCAGGACAGGGGCCGGGGCCAACGTCCTGACTTTC; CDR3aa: CASSSRTGAGANVLTF
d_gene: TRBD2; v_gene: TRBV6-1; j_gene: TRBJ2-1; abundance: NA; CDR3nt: TGTGCCAGCAGTGAAGTCGCAGCGGGAGGGTACAATGAGCAGTTCTTC; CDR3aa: CASSEVAAGGYNEQFF
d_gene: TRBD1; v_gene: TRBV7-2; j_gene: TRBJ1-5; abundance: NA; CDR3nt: TGTGCCAGCAGCTTGGACAGGGGGGGGCAGCCCCAGCATTTT; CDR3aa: CASSLDRGGQPQHF
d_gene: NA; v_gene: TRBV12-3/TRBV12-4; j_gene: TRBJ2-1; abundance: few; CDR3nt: TGTGCCAGCACCCACCGGGGGTTAGGAGCAAAATTCTTC; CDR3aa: CASTHRGLGAKFF
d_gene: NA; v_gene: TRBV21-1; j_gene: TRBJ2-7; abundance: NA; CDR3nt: TGTGCCAGCACCCTAAATGCCGGGACAGCCTCCTACGAGCAGTACTTC; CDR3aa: CASTLNAGTASYEQYF
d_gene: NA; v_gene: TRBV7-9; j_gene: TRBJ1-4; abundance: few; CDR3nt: TGTGCCAGCAGCGCACCCCGGACTCCTATTAATGAAAAACTGTTTTTT; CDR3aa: CASSAPRTPINEKLFF
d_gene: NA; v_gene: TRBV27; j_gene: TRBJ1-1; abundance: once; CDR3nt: TGTGCCAGCAGTTCTTACTTACGGGGAAATCGTGGAGCTGAAGCTTTCTTT; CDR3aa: CASSSYLRGNRGAEAFF
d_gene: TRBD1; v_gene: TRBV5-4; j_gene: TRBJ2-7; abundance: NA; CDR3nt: TGTGCCAGCAGCTCGACAGGGCCCAACGAGCAGTACTTC; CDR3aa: CASSSTGPNEQYF
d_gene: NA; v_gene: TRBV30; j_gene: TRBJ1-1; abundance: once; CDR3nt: TGTGCCTGGAGTCCTACGATGAACACTGAAGCTTTCTTT; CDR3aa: CAWSPTMNTEAFF
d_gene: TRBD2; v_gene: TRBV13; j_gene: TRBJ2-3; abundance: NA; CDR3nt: TGTGCCAGCAGCTTAGGCCTCGGGGGGGACACAGATACGCAGTATTTT; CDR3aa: CASSLGLGGDTDTQYF
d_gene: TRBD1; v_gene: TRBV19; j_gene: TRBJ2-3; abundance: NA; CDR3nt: TGTGCCAGTAGTGGCCTAGGACAGGTTTCCGGCACAGATACGCAGTATTTT; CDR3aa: CASSGLGQVSGTDTQYF
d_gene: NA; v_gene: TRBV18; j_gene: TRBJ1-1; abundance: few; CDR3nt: TGTGCCAGCTCACCACCGAGGCAAAGGAACACTGAAGCTTTCTTT; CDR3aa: CASSPPRQRNTEAFF
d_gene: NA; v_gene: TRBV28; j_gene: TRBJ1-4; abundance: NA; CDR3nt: TGTGCCAGCAGTTTAGGCGGGGGTAATGAAAAACTGTTTTTT; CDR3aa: CASSLGGGNEKLFF
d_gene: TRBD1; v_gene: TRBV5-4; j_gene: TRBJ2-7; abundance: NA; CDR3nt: TGTGCCAGCAGCTTTGACGGACAGGGCTCCTACGAGCAGTACTTC; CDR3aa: CASSFDGQGSYEQYF
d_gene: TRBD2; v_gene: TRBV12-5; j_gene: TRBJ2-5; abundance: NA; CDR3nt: TGTGCTAGTGGTTTTAGGTTACGTAGCGGGGCCGGCAGGGAGACCCAGTACTTC; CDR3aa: CASGFRLRSGAGRETQYF
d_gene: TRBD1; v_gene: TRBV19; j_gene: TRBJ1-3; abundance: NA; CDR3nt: TGTGCCAGTAGTCGCGGACAGGGAAGAGGAAACACCATATATTTT; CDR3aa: CASSRGQGRGNTIYF
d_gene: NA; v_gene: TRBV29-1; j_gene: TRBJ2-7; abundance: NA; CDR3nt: TGCAGCGTTGAAGGGTGGGGGGAAACCTACGAGCAGTACTTC; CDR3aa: CSVEGWGETYEQYF
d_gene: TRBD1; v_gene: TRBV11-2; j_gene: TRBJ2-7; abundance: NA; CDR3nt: TGTGCCAGCAGCTTCAGGGGGCGCGGTGGTGAGCAGTACTTC; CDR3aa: CASSFRGRGGEQYF
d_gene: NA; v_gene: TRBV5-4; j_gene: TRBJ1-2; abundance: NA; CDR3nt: TGTGCCAGCAGCAGCGGGGGGGGTGACTATGGCTACACCTTC; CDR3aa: CASSSGGGDYGYTF
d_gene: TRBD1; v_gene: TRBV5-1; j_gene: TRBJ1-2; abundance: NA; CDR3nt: TGCGCCAGCAGCCCGGGACAGGGACCCTATGGCTACACCTTC; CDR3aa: CASSPGQGPYGYTF
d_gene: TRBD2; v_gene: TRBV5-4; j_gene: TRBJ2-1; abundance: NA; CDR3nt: TGTGCCAGCAGCTTGTCGGGGACTATCACTTACAATGAGCAGTTCTTC; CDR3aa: CASSLSGTITYNEQFF
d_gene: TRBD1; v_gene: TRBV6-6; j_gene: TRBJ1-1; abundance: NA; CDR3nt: TGTGCCAGCAGTTCCGCTTGGGCAGGGGGCATCACTGAAGCTTTCTTT; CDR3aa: CASSSAWAGGITEAFF
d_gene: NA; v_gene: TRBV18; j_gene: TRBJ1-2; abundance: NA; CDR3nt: TGTGCCAGCTCACCACCGGGAACACAGGCTAACTATGGCTACACCTTC; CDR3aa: CASSPPGTQANYGYTF
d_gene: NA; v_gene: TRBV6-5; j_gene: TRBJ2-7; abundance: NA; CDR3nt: TGTGCCAGCAGTTTGGGGGGAACCTACGAGCAGTACTTC; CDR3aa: CASSLGGTYEQYF
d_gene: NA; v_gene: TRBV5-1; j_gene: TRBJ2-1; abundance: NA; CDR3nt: TGCGCCAGCGCGGCCGGCGGGGGCGCCTACAATGAGCAGTTCTTC; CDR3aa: CASAAGGGAYNEQFF
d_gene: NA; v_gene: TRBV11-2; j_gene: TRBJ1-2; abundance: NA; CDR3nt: TGTGCCAGCAGTTCCGGGACTCTAGATGGCTACACCTTC; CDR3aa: CASSSGTLDGYTF
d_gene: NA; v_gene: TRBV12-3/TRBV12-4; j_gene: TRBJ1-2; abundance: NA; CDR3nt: TGTGCCAGCAGTCCAGGGGCGGGTGGTGGCTACACCTTC; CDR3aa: CASSPGAGGGYTF